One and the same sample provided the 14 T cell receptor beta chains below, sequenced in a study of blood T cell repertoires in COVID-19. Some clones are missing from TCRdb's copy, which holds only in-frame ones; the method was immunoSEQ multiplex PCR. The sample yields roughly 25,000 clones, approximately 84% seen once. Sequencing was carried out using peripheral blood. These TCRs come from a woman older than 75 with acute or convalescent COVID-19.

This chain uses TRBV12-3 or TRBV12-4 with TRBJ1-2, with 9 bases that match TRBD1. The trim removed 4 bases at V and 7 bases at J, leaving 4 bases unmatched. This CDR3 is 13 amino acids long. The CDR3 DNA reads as TGTGCCAGCAGTTACGGGACAGGGAGTGGCTACACCTTC. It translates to CASSYGTGSGYTF.

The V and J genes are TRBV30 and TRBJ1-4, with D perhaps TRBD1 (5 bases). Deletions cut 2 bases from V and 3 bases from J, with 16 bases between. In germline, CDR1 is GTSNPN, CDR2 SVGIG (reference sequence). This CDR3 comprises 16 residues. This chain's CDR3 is CAWSRGQTAPNEKLFF. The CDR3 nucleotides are TGTGCCTGGAGTAGGGGCCAGACAGCACCTAATGAAAAACTGTTTTTT.

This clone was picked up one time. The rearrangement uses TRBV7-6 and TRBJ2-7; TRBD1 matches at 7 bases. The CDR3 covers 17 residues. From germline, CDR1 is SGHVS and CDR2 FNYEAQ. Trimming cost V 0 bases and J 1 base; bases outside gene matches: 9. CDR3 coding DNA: TGTGCCAGCAGCTTAGCGGCCTGGAGGACAGGATCCTACGAGCAGTACTTC. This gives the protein CASSLAAWRTGSYEQYF.

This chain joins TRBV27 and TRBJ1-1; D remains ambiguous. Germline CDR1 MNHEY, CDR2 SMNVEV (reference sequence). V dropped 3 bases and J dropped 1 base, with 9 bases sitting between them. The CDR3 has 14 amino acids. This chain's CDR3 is CASSFRVPNTEAFF. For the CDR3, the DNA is TGTGCCAGCAGTTTTCGAGTCCCGAACACTGAAGCTTTCTTT.

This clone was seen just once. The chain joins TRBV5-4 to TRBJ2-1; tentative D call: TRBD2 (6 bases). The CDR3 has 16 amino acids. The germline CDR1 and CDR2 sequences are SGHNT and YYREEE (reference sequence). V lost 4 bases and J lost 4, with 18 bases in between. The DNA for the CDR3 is TGTGCCAGCAGCCAGGACGGGGGACGGATATACAATGAGCAGTTCTTC. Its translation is CASSQDGGRIYNEQFF.

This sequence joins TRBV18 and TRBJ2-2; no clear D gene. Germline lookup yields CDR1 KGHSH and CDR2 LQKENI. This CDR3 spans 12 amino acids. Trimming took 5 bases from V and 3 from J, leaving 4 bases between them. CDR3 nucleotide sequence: TGTGCCAGCTCATTATACACCGGGGAGCTGTTTTTT. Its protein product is CASSLYTGELFF.

DNA for the CDR3: TGTGCCAGCAGCCCTTTCAGGGGGCGCCGGCAGCCCCAGCATTTT. The encoded protein is CASSPFRGRRQPQHF. The rearrangement uses TRBV6-2 or TRBV6-3 and TRBJ1-5; TRBD1 agrees at 8 bases. This CDR3 is 15 amino acids long. The junction had 11 bases not matched to a gene; V was cut back by 6 bases and J by 7 bases. Germline loops: CDR1 MNHEY, CDR2 SVGEGT.

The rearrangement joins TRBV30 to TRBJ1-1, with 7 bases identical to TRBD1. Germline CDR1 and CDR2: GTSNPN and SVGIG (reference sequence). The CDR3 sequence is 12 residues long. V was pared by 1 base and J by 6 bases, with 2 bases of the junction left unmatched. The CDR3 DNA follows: TGTGCCTGGAGTGGCGGGACAGCTGAAGCTTTCTTT. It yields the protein CAWSGGTAEAFF.

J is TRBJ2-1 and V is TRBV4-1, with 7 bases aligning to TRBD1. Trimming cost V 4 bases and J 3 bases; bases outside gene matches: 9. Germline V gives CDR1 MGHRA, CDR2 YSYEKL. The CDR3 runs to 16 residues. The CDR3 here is CASSRSPGQSYNEQFF. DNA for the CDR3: TGCGCCAGCAGCCGAAGTCCGGGACAGAGCTACAATGAGCAGTTCTTC.

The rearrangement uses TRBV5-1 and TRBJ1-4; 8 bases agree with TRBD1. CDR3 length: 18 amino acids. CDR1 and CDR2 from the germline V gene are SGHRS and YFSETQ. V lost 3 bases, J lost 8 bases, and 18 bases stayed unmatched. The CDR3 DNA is TGCGCCAGCAGCTCCCAGGGGCAGGGGGCCTACGGTGGGGAAAAACTGTTTTTT. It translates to CASSSQGQGAYGGEKLFF.

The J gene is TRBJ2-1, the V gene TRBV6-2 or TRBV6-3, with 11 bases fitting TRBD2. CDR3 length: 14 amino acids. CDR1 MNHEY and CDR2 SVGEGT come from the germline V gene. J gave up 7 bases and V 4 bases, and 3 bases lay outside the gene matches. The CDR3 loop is CASSWLAGGNEQFF. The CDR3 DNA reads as TGTGCCAGCAGTTGGCTAGCGGGAGGTAATGAGCAGTTCTTC.

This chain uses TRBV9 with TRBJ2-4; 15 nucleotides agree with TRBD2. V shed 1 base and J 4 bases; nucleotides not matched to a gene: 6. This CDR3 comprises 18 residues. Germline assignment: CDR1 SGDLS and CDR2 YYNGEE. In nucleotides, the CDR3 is TGTGCCAGCAGCGTATCGGGACTAGCGGGAGGACGGAAAAACATTCAGTACTTC. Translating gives CASSVSGLAGGRKNIQYF.

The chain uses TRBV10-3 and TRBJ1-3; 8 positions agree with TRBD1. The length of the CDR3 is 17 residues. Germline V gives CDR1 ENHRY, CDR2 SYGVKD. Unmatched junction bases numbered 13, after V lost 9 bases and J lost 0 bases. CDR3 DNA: TGTGCCATTGTTAACCCTCAGGGGGCTTTCTCTGGAAACACCATATATTTT. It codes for CAIVNPQGAFSGNTIYF.

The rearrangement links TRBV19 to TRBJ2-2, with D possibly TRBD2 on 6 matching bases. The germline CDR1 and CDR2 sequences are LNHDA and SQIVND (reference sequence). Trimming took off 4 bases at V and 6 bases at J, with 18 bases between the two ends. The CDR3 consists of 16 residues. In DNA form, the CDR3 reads TGTGCCAGTAGTACCCCCCGGGGGAGACGTCCCGGGGAGCTGTTTTTT. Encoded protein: CASSTPRGRRPGELFF.